One sample yielded the 11 T cell receptor beta chains listed below, sequenced in a study of immune evolution from preneoplasia to lung adenocarcinoma. Clones were read by immunoSEQ multiplex PCR, and TCRdb kept only the in-frame ones, dropping some. The table shows 6,000 to 7,000 clones, with around 75% occurring only once. Sample: FFPE invasive lung adenocarcinoma tissue. These receptors all come from a person between 60 and 69 years old with lung adenocarcinoma.

The chain employs TRBV5-1 and TRBJ2-3; possibly TRBD1 or TRBD2 for D (6 bases each). CDR3 length: 13 residues. Trimming took 4 bases from V and 5 from J, leaving 11 bases between them. Looked up from germline, CDR1 is SGHRS and CDR2 is YFSETQ. The CDR3 loop is CASSAGGGDTQYF. CDR3 DNA sequence: TGCGCCAGCAGCGCCGGAGGGGGAGATACGCAGTATTTT.

This clone has a handful of counts. The same CDR3 arises from other DNA sequences in this sample as well. The rearrangement uses TRBV7-8 and TRBJ2-7; 11 bases line up with TRBD1. This CDR3 comprises 18 residues. Germline CDR1 reads SGHVS; CDR2 reads FQNEAQ. J was trimmed by 0 bases and V by 2 bases; bases with no gene match: 9. The CDR3 is CASSLWDRGSFSSYEQYF. The CDR3 nucleotides read TGTGCCAGCAGCTTATGGGACAGGGGGTCATTCAGCTCCTACGAGCAGTACTTC. Full variable domain (remainder filled in from reference TRBV7-8 and TRBJ2-7): GAGVSQSPRYKVAKRGQDVALRCDPISGHVSLFWYQQALGQGPEFLTYFQNEAQLDKSGLPSDRFFAERPEGSVSTLKIQRTQQEDSAVYLCASSLWDRGSFSSYEQYFGPGTRLTVT.

V usage is TRBV11-2 and J usage is TRBJ2-6, with 13 bases matching TRBD2. This CDR3 contains 17 residues. With V trimmed by 7 bases and J by 2 bases, 5 bases remained unmatched. The germline V gene has CDR1 SGHAT and CDR2 FQNNGV. CDR3 loop: CASTRTSGSPGANVLTF. The CDR3 DNA is TGTGCCAGCACCCGGACTAGCGGGAGCCCTGGGGCCAACGTCCTGACTTTC.

This rearrangement joins TRBV19 to TRBJ1-4, with D uncertain. Trimming took 5 bases from V and 0 from J, leaving 10 bases between them. Per germline, CDR1 LNHDA and CDR2 SQIVND (reference sequence). This CDR3 is 15 amino acids long. Here the CDR3 reads CASSDTGATNEKLFF. As DNA, the CDR3 is TGTGCCAGTAGTGACACCGGTGCAACTAATGAAAAACTGTTTTTT.

This clone was observed once. The rearrangement joins TRBV2 to TRBJ1-1, with D tentatively TRBD1 (5 bases). V lost 6 bases and J 0 bases, leaving 11 bases between the germline ends. There are 14 residues in the CDR3. The germline gives CDR1 SNHLY, CDR2 FYNNEI. CDR3 sequence: CASSPGRMNTEAFF. For the CDR3, the DNA is TGTGCCAGCAGCCCGGGACGGATGAACACTGAAGCTTTCTTT.

In its sample, this clone was seen a few times. This chain joins TRBV18 and TRBJ2-1, with a weak D call TRBD1 (6 bases). The CDR3 runs to 13 residues. V was clipped by 3 bases and J by 9 bases, with 12 bases between them. The germline V gene encodes CDR1 KGHSH and CDR2 LQKENI. The CDR3 region is CASSPGQTIEQFF. The CDR3 DNA reads as TGTGCCAGCTCACCCGGACAGACTATTGAGCAGTTCTTC.

This clone was seen once. The V call is TRBV5-1, the J call TRBJ2-1; D uncertain. The germline V gene has CDR1 SGHRS and CDR2 YFSETQ. With 4 bases removed from V and 2 bases from J, the gap between germline ends came to 13 bases. This CDR3 has 15 amino acids. The CDR3 DNA reads as TGCGCCAGCAGCCCCCGGAACGACCCCTACAATGAGCAGTTCTTC. Protein sequence: CASSPRNDPYNEQFF.

This sequence joins TRBV12-5 and TRBJ1-4; TRBD1 might be the D (6 bases). The DNA end is a closer match to TRBJ2-2, so the J assignment may be wrong. CDR3 length: 13 residues. Germline CDR1 LGHNT, CDR2 FRNRAP. CDR3 DNA: TGTGCTAGTGGCCAAAATACAGGGCTGGAGCTGTTTTTT. It encodes CASGQNTGLELFF.

The CDR3 DNA reads as TGCGCCAGCAGCCATCTGGCTCGGGGGGACTATGGCTACACCTTC. Translated, it gives CASSHLARGDYGYTF. The chain has TRBV4-1 and TRBJ1-2, with D perhaps matching TRBD1 (5 bases). Between the trimmed V and J ends, which lost 3 bases and 3 bases, there was a span of 14 bases. Germline-derived CDR1 and CDR2 are MGHRA and YSYEKL. The CDR3 runs to 15 residues.

The chain joins TRBV6-4 to TRBJ2-1; D could derive from TRBD1 or TRBD2 (6 bases each). Trimming pared 0 bases from V and 1 base from J, leaving 10 bases between. The CDR3 length is 16 residues. Germline V gives CDR1 MRHNA, CDR2 SNTAGT. CDR3 residues: CASSDSWRGSYNEQFF. In DNA form, the CDR3 reads TGTGCCAGCAGTGACTCATGGAGGGGGTCCTACAATGAGCAGTTCTTC.

V usage is TRBV7-6 and J usage is TRBJ2-2; TRBD1 might be the D (5 bases). The CDR3 sequence is 18 residues long. Looked up from germline, CDR1 is SGHVS and CDR2 is FNYEAQ. Trimming pared 1 base from V and 1 base from J, leaving 16 bases between. CDR3 nucleotide sequence: TGTGCCAGCAGCTTAGAGGGTAAAACAGGCGTGAACACCGGGGAGCTGTTTTTT. Translated, it gives CASSLEGKTGVNTGELFF.